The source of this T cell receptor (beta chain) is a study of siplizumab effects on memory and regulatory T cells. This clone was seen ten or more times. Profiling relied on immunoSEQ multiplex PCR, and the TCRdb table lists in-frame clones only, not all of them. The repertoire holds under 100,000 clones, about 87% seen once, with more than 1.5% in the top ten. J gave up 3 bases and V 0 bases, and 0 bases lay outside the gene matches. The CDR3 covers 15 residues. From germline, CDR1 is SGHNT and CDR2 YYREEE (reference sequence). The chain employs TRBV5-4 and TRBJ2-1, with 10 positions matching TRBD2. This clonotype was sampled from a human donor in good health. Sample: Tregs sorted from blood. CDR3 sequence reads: CASSLVAGGYNEQFF. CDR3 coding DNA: TGTGCCAGCAGCTTGGTAGCGGGGGGCTACAATGAGCAGTTCTTC.